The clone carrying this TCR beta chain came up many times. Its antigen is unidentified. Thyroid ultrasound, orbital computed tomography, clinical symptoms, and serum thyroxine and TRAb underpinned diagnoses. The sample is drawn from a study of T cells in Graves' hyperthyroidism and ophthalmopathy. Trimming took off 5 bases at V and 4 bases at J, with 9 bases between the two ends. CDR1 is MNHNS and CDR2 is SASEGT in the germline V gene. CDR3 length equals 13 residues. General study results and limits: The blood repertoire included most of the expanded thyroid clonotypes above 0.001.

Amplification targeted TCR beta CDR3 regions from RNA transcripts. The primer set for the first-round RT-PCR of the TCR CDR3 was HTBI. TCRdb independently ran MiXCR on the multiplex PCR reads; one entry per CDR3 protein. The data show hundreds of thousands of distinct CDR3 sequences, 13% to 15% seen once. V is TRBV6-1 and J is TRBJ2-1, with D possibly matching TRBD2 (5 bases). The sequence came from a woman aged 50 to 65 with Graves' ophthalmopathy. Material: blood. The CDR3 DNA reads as TGTGCCAGCAGTTATGGACTTTACAATGAGCAGTTCTTC. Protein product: CASSYGLYNEQFF.